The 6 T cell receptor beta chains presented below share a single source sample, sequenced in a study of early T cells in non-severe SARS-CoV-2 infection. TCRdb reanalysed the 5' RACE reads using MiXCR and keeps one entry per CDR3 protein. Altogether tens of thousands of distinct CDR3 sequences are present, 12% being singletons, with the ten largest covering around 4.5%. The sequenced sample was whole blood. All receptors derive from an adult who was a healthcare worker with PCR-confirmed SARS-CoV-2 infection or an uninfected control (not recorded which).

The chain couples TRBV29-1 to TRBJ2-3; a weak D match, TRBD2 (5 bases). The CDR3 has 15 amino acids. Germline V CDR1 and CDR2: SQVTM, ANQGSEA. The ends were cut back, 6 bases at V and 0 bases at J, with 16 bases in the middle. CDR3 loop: CSVGFLERSTDTQYF. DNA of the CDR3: TGCAGCGTAGGGTTCTTAGAGCGGAGCACAGATACGCAGTATTTT.

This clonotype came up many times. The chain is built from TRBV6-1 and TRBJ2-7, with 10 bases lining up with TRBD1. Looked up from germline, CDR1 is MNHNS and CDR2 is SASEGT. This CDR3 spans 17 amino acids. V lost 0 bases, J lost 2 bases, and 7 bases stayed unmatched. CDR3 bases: TGTGCCAGCAGTGAAGCTATGACGGGACAGGGGACCTACGAGCAGTACTTC. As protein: CASSEAMTGQGTYEQYF.

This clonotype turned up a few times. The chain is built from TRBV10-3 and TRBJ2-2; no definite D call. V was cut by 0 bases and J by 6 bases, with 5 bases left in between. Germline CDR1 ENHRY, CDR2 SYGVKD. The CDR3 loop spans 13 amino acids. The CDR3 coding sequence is TGTGCCATCAGTGAGTCGGAGTCCGGGGAGCTGTTTTTT. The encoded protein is CAISESESGELFF.

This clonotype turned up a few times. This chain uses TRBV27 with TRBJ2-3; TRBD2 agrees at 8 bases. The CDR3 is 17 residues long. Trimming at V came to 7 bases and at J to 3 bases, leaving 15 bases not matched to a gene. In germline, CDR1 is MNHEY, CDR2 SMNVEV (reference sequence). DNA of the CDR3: TGTGCCAGCAATTCACCCGGGACTAGTGAATCAACAGATACGCAGTATTTT. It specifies CASNSPGTSESTDTQYF.

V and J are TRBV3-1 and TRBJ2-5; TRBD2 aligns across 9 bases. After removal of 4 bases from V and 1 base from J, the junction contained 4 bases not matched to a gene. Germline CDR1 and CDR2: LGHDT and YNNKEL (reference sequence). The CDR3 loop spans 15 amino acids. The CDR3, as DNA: TGTGCCAGCAGCCTTCCGACTAGCGGCCAAGAGACCCAGTACTTC. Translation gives CASSLPTSGQETQYF.

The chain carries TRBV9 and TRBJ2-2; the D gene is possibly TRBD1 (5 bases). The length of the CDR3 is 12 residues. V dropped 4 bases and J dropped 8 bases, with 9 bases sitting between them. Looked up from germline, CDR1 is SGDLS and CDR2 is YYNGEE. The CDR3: CASSTRTGELFF. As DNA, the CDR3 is TGTGCCAGCAGCACCCGGACAGGGGAGCTGTTTTTT.